This TCR beta chain was sequenced during a study of blood T cell repertoires in COVID-19. Turning to the study itself: Samples of COVID-19 (acute and convalescent) were obtained from the United States, Italy and Spain. Nucleic acid was either cDNA or gDNA, and it came from T cells, B-cell-depleted T cells, or PBMCs.

Original processing methods: Cell counts per sample came from amplifying reference gene primers. TCRdb's table, derived via immunoSEQ multiplex PCR, lists solely in-frame clones and lacks some. The V and J calls and clone size are taken from that table; D and trimming were inferred from the DNA. The sample has roughly 60,000 clones; approximately 80% are singletons. Trimming took 6 bases from V and 3 from J, leaving 17 bases between them. This CDR3 contains 15 residues. Germline lookup yields CDR1 LNHDA and CDR2 SQIVND (reference sequence). This TCR was recovered from a man aged 55 to 69 with acute or convalescent COVID-19. Sequenced sample: peripheral blood. This chain connects TRBV19 to TRBJ1-2; D possibly corresponds to TRBD1 (6 bases). The chain's CDR3 is CASRARDTLDYGYTF. CDR3 sequence (DNA): TGTGCCAGTAGGGCACGGGACACCCTTGACTATGGCTACACCTTC.